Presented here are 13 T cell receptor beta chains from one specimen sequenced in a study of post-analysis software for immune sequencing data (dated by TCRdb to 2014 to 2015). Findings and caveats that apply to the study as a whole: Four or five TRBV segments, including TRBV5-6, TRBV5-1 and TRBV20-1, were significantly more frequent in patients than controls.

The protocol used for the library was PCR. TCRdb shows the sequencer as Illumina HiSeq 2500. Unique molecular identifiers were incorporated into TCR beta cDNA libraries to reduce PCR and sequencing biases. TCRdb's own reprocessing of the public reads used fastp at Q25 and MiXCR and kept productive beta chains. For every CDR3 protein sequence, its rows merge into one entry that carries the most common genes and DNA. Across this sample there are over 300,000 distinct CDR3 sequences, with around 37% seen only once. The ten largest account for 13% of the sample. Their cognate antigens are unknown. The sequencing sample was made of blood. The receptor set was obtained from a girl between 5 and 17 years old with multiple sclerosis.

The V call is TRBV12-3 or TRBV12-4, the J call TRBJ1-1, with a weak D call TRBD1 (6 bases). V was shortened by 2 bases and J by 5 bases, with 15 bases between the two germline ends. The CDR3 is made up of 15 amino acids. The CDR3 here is CASSLPQQGGTEAFF. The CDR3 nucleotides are TGTGCCAGCAGTTTACCCCAACAGGGAGGAACTGAAGCTTTCTTT.

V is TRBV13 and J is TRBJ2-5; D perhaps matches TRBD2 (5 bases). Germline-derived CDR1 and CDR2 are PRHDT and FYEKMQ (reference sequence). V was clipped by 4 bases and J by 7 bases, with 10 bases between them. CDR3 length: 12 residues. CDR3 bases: TGTGCCAGCAGCTCCGGAGGTTTGACCCAGTACTTC. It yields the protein CASSSGGLTQYF.

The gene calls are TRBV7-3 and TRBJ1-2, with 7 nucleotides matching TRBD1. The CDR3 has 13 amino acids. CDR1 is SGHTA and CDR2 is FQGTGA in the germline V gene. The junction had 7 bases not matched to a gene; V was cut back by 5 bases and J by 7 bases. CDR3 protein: CASSIDRDGGYTF. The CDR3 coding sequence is TGTGCCAGCAGCATAGACAGGGATGGTGGCTACACCTTC.

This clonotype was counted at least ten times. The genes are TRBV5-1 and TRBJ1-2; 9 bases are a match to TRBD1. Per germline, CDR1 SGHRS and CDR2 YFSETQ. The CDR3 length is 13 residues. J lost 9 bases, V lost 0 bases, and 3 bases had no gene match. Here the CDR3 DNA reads TGCGCCAGCAGCTTGGGGACAGGGGATCGCTACACCTTC. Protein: CASSLGTGDRYTF.

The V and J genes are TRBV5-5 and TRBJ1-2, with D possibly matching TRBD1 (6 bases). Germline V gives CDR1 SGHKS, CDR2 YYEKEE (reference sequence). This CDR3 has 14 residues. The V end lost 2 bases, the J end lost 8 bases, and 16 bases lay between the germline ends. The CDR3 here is CASSFGGAQEGYTF. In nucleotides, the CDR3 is TGTGCCAGCAGCTTTGGGGGGGCTCAAGAAGGCTACACCTTC.

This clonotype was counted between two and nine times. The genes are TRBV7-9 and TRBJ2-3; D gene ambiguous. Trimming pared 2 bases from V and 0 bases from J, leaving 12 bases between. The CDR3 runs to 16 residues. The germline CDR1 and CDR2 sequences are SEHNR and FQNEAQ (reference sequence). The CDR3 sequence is CASSLFGLESTDTQYF. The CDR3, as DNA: TGTGCCAGCAGCTTATTCGGGTTGGAAAGCACAGATACGCAGTATTTT. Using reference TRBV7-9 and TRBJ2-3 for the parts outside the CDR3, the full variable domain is DTGVSQNPRHKITKRGQNVTFRCDPISEHNRLYWYRQTLGQGPEFLTYFQNEAQLEKSRLLSDRFSAERPKGSFSTLEIQRTEQGDSAMYLCASSLFGLESTDTQYFGPGTRLTVL.

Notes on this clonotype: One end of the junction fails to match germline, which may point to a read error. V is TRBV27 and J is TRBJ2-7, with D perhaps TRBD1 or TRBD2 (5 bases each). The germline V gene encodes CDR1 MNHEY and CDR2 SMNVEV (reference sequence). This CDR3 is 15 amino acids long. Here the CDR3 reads CAGSWGTADSYEQYF. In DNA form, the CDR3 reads TGTGCCGGCAGTTGGGGGACGGCTGACTCCTACGAGCAGTACTTC.

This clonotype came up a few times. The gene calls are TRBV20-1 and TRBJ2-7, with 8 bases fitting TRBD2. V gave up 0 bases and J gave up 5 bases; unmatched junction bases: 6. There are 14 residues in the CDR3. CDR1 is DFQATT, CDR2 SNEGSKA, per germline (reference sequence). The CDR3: CSAREGREVHEQYF. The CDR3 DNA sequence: TGCAGTGCTAGAGAAGGGCGGGAGGTCCACGAGCAGTACTTC.

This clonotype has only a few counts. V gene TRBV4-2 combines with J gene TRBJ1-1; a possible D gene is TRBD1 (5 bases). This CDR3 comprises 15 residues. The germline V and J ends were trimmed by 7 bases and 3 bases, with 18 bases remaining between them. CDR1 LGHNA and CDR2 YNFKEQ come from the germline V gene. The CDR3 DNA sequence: TGTGCCAGCACCTACGAGGGGCGGAGGGACACTGAAGCTTTCTTT. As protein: CASTYEGRRDTEAFF.

The CDR3 DNA reads TGTGCCAGCAGCTTAGTGGTCAGGGGGAACACTGAAGCTTTCTTT. This codes for CASSLVVRGNTEAFF. The chain couples TRBV11-2 to TRBJ1-1; possible D gene TRBD1, 6 bases. CDR3 length: 15 residues. Germline V CDR1 and CDR2: SGHAT, FQNNGV. V lost 1 base to trimming and J lost 1 base, with 10 bases between them.

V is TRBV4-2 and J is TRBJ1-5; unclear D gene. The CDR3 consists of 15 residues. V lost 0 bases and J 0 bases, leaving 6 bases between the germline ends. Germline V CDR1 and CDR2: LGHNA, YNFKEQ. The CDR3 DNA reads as TGTGCCAGCAGCCAAGAGTTTTATAGCAATCAGCCCCAGCATTTT. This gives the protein CASSQEFYSNQPQHF.

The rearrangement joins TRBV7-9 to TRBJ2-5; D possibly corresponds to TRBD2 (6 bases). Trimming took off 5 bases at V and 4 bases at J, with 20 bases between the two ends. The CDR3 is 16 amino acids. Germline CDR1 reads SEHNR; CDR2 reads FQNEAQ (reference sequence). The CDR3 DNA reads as TGTGCCAGCAGCCGCCTCTGGGACTCCACCTCAGAGACCCAGTACTTC. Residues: CASSRLWDSTSETQYF. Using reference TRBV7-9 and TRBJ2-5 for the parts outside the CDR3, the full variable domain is DTGVSQNPRHKITKRGQNVTFRCDPISEHNRLYWYRQTLGQGPEFLTYFQNEAQLEKSRLLSDRFSAERPKGSFSTLEIQRTEQGDSAMYLCASSRLWDSTSETQYFGPGTRLLVL.

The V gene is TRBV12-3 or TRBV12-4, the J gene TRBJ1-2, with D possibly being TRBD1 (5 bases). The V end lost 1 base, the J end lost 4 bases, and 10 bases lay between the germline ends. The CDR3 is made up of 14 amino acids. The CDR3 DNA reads TGTGCCAGCAGTTTAGAGGGGCTCGGCTATGGCTACACCTTC. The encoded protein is CASSLEGLGYGYTF.